A single sample gave rise to the 3 T cell receptor beta chains below, sequenced in a study of cytomegalovirus exposure and HLA in healthy donors. The PCR employed 60 Vbeta primers together with 13 Jbeta primers. Produced via immunoSEQ multiplex PCR; TCRdb's table is partial and in-frame only. This sample's table reports 150,000 to 200,000 clones. Sequenced: PBMCs. These TCRs come from a man in his thirties or forties in good health and CMV-seronegative.

For this clone: The identical CDR3 is also encoded by other nucleotide sequences in the sample. The rearrangement uses TRBV9 and TRBJ2-6; no clear D. Germline CDR1 is SGDLS and CDR2 is YYNGEE. V gave up 2 bases and J gave up 0 bases, with 3 bases separating them. This CDR3 region has 14 residues. CDR3 nucleotides: TGTGCCAGCAGCGTCCTCTCTGGGGCCAACGTCCTGACTTTC. This encodes CASSVLSGANVLTF. Combining the CDR3 with reference TRBV9 and TRBJ2-6 gives the whole variable domain DSGVTQTPKHLITATGQRVTLRCSPRSGDLSVYWYQQSLDQGLQFLIQYYNGEERAKGNILERFSAQQFPDLHSELNLSSLELGDSALYFCASSVLSGANVLTFGAGSRLTVL.

The genes are TRBV6-5 and TRBJ2-5; 7 positions match TRBD1. V shed 2 bases and J 5 bases; nucleotides not matched to a gene: 8. Per the germline V gene, CDR1 is MNHEY and CDR2 is SVGAGI. The CDR3 totals 15 residues. The CDR3 sequence: CASSYISDRRETQYF. The CDR3 DNA is TGTGCCAGCAGTTACATTTCGGACAGGAGGGAGACCCAGTACTTC.

The gene calls are TRBV5-1 and TRBJ2-6, with 10 bases that match TRBD1. Trimming cost V 5 bases and J 4 bases; bases outside gene matches: 6. This CDR3 has 16 amino acids. Germline values: CDR1 SGHRS, CDR2 YFSETQ. The CDR3 nucleotides are TGCGCCAGCAGTCCGGGACAGGGGTCAGGGGCCAACGTCCTGACTTTC. Amino acids: CASSPGQGSGANVLTF.